This section outlines one T cell receptor (beta chain) sequence together with its context. The target antigen is unknown. This entry belongs to a study of OX40 agonist ivuxolimab in advanced cancers. Across the study: Dose-escalation subjects each had hepatocellular carcinoma, melanoma, renal cell or head and neck cancer. Whole-study results and caveats: At 0.1 to 3.0 mg/kg and by week 6, clonal expansion occurred in CD4+ and CD8+ blood T cells.

Sequencing was performed with immunoSEQ multiplex PCR; in TCRdb, only in-frame clones are kept and a portion is missing. Found here are more than 40,000 clones, roughly 85% of them singletons; the top ten hold about 3.2%. Sequenced here: CD4+ or CD8+ T cells sorted from blood, sampled in a trial of the OX40 agonist ivuxolimab. The clonotype originates from an adult with an advanced solid tumor such as melanoma, head and neck, liver or kidney cancer.

This CDR3 reads CASRAQGRFSDTQYF. CDR3 nucleotides: TGTGCCAGTAGAGCGCAGGGGCGATTCTCAGATACGCAGTATTTT. This sequence joins TRBV19 and TRBJ2-3; a possible D gene is TRBD1 (6 bases). Between the trimmed V and J ends, which lost 6 bases and 4 bases, there was a span of 17 bases. CDR3 length: 15 residues. The germline V gene has CDR1 LNHDA and CDR2 SQIVND (reference sequence).